This TCR beta chain was identified in a study of blood T cell repertoires in COVID-19. Whole-study context: PBMCs, B-cell-depleted T cells, or T cells provided the cDNA or gDNA that made up the material.

Trimming removed 1 base at V and 0 bases at J, with 5 bases between. Germline lookup yields CDR1 SGHNT and CDR2 YYREEE (reference sequence). CDR3 length equals 13 residues. The assay was immunoSEQ multiplex PCR, and TCRdb's table has in-frame clones only and misses some. This sample has approximately 98,000 clones; roughly 80% occur once, and the top ten carry around 11%. In this sample, this clone turned up a few times. This chain connects TRBV5-4 to TRBJ2-7; D is unresolved. This clonotype was sampled from a woman aged 80 or over with acute or convalescent COVID-19. Sequencing was done on a sample of peripheral blood. The CDR3 DNA follows: TGTGCCAGCAGCTTGAGGAGCTCCTACGAGCAGTACGTC. Its protein is CASSLRSSYEQYV.